Sequencing of this T cell receptor (beta chain) was carried out in a study of blood T cell repertoires in COVID-19. Across the study: COVID-19 samples, acute and convalescent, were from the United States, Italy and Spain.

As originally analysed: The assay estimated nucleated cells by amplifying reference gene primers. The assay was immunoSEQ multiplex PCR, and TCRdb's table has in-frame clones only and misses some. That table supplies the V and J calls and clone size; D and trimming were determined from the DNA. Found here are about 30,000 clones, approximately 86% of them singletons; the top ten hold over 25%. This clone was detected once. Trimming took off 7 bases at V and 2 bases at J, with 11 bases between the two ends. This CDR3 comprises 13 residues. The germline V gene has CDR1 SNHLY and CDR2 FYNNEI. The clonotype originates from a human donor in a cohort sampled during active COVID-19. Sequenced material: peripheral blood. The chain has TRBV2 and TRBJ1-2; maybe TRBD1 (6 bases). The CDR3 nucleotides read TGTGCCAGCATGAGGACAGCGAACTATGGCTACACCTTC. Protein product: CASMRTANYGYTF.